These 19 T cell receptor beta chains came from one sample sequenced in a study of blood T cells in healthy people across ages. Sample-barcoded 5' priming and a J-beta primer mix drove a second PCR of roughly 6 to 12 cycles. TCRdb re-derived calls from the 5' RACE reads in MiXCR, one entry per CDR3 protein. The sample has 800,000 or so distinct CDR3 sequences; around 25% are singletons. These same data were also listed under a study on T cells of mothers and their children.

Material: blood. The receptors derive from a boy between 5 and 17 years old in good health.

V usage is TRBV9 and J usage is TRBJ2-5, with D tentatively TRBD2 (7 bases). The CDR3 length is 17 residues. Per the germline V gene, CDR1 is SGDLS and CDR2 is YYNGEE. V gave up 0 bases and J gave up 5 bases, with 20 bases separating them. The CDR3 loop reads CASSVEYSGGYGETQYF. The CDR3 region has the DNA TGTGCCAGCAGCGTAGAGTATTCGGGGGGCTACGGGGAGACCCAGTACTTC.

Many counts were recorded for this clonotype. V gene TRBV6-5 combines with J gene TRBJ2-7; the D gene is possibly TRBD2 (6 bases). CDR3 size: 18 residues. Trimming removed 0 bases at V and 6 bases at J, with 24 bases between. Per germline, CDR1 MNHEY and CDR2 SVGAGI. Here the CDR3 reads CASSYSGLSGLGRGEQYF. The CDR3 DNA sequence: TGTGCCAGCAGTTACTCGGGGCTCTCCGGACTTGGGCGGGGCGAGCAGTACTTC.

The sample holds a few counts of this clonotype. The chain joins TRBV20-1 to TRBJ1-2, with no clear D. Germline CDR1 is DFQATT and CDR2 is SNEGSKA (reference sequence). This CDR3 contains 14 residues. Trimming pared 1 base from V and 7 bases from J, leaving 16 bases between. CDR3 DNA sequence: TGCAGTGCTAGAGCAACGCAGGCTAGCTCTGGCTACACCTTC. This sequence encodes CSARATQASSGYTF.

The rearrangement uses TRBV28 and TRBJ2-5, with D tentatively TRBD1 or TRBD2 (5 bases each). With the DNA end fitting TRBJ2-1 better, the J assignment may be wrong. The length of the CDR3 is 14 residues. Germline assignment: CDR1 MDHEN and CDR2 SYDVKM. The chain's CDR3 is CASSSGTGYFWQFF. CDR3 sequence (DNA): TGTGCCAGCAGTTCAGGGACCGGGTACTTTTGGCAGTTCTTC.

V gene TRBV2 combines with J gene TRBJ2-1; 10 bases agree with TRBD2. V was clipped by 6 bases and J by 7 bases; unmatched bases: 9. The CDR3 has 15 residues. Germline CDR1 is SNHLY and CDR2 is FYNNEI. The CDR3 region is CASRRGPSGGNEQFF. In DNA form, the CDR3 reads TGTGCCAGCAGAAGGGGGCCTAGCGGGGGTAATGAGCAGTTCTTC.

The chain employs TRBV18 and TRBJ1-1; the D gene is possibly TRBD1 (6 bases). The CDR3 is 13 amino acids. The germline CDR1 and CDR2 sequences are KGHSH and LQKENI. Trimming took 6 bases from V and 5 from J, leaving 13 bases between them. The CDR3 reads CASSSGQTTEAFF. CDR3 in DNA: TGTGCCAGCTCTTCTGGACAGACGACTGAAGCTTTCTTT.

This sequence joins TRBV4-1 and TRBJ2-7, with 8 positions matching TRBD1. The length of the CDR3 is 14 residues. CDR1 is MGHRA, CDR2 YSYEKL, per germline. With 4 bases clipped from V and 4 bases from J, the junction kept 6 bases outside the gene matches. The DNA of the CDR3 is TGCGCCAGCAGCCCGGACAGGGTTGGGTACGAGCAGTACTTC. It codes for CASSPDRVGYEQYF.

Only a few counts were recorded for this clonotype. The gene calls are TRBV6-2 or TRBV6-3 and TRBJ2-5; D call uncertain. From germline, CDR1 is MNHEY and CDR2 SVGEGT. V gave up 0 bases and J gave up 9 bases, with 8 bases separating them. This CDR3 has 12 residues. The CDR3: CASSYSGYAQYF. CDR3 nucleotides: TGTGCCAGCAGTTACTCGGGTTATGCCCAGTACTTC.

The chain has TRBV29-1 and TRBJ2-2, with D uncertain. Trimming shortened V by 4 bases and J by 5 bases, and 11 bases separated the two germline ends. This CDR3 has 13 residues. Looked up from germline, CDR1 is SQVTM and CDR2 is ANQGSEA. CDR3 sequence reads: CSVVGVLTGELFF. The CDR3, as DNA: TGCAGCGTTGTAGGAGTTCTAACCGGGGAGCTGTTTTTT.

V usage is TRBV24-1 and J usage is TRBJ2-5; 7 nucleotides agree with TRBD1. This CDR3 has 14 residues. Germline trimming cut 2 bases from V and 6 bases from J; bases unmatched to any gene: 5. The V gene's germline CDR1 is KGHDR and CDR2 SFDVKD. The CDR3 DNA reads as TGTGCCACCAGTGATTCGGGACAGATAAAGACCCAGTACTTC. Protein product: CATSDSGQIKTQYF.

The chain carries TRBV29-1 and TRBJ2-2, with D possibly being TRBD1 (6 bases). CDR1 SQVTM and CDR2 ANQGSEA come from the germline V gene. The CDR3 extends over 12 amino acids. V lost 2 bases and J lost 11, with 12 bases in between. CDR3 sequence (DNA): TGCAGCGTTGAAAATAACAGGGAAGAGCTGTTTTTT. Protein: CSVENNREELFF.

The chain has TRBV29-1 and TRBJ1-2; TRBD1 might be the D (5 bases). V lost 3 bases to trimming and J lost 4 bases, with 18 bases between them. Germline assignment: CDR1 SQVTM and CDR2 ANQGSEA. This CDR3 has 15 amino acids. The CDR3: CSVELIGASSYGYTF. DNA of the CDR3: TGCAGCGTTGAGTTGATTGGGGCTTCCAGCTATGGCTACACCTTC.

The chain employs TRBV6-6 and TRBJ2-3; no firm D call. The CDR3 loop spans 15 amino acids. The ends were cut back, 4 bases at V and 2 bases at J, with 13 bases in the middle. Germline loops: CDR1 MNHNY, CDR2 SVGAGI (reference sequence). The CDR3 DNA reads TGTGCCAGCAGTTCGGTCACCCCCGACACAGATACGCAGTATTTT. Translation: CASSSVTPDTDTQYF.

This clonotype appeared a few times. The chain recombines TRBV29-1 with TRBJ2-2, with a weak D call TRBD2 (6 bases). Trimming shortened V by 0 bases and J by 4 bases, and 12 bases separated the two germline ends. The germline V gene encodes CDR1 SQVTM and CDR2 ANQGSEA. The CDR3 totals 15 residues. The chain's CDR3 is CSVEDLVGGTGELFF. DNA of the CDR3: TGCAGCGTTGAAGATCTTGTCGGGGGCACCGGGGAGCTGTTTTTT.

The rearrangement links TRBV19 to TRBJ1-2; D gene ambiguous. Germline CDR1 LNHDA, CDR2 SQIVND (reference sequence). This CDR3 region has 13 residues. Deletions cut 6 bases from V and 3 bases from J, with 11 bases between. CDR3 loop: CASSGWADYGYTF. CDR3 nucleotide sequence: TGTGCCAGTAGCGGCTGGGCGGACTATGGCTACACCTTC. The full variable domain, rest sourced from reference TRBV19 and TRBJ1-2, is DGGITQSPKYLFRKEGQNVTLSCEQNLNHDAMYWYRQDPGQGLRLIYYSQIVNDFQKGDIAEGYSVSREKKESFPLTVTSAQKNPTAFYLCASSGWADYGYTFGSGTRLTVV.

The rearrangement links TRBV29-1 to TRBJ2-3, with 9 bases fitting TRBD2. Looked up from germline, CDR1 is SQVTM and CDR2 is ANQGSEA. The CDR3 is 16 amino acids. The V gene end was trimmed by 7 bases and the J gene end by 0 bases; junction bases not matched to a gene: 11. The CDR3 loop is CSAQGLAGHSTDTQYF. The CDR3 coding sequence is TGCAGCGCCCAAGGGCTAGCGGGGCATAGCACAGATACGCAGTATTTT.

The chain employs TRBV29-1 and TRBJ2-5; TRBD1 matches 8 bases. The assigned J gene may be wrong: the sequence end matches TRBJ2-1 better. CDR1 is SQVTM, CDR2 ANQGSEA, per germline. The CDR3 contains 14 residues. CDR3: CSVIARDRYDEQFF. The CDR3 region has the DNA TGCAGCGTTATCGCCCGGGACAGGTACGATGAGCAGTTCTTC.

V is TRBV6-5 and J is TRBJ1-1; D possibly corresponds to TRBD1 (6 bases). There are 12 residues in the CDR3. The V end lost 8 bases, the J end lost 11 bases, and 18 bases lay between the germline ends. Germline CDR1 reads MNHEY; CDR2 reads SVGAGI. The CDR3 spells CASGGLPFSAFF. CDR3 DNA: TGTGCCAGCGGGGGCCTCCCGTTTTCCGCTTTCTTT.

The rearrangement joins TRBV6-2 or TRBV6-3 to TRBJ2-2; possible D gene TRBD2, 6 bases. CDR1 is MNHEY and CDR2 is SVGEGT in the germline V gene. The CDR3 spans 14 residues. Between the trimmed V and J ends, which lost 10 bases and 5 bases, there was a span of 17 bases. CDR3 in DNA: TGTGCCACTGATACTAGCTTAAGGACCGGGGAGCTGTTTTTT. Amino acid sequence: CATDTSLRTGELFF.